Each of the 20 T cell receptor beta chains below was sequenced from the same sample in a study of brain metastases from non-small cell lung cancer. Only in-frame clones appear in the TCRdb table, and some are missing; sequencing was by immunoSEQ multiplex PCR. Of 14,000 to 15,000 clones in the sample, around 83% were seen once. Specimen: primary lung tumor tissue. The receptors stem from a donor aged 40 or older with non-small cell lung cancer.

The chain is built from TRBV5-4 and TRBJ1-2; D uncertain. Between the trimmed V and J ends, which lost 4 bases and 5 bases, there was a span of 18 bases. The CDR3 consists of 15 residues. From germline, CDR1 is SGHNT and CDR2 YYREEE (reference sequence). The CDR3 DNA follows: TGTGCCAGCAGCCCCCCGACAACCAACCTTTATGGCTACACCTTC. Translation gives CASSPPTTNLYGYTF.

V usage is TRBV7-9 and J usage is TRBJ1-1; the D gene is possibly TRBD1 (5 bases). With 7 bases removed from V and 2 bases from J, the gap between germline ends came to 17 bases. This CDR3 is 15 amino acids long. Germline-derived CDR1 and CDR2 are SEHNR and FQNEAQ (reference sequence). CDR3 bases: TGTGCCAGCACCCCTTCCGGGGGGAAAAACACTGAAGCTTTCTTT. This codes for CASTPSGGKNTEAFF. The full variable domain, completed using reference TRBV7-9 and TRBJ1-1, is DTGVSQNPRHKITKRGQNVTFRCDPISEHNRLYWYRQTLGQGPEFLTYFQNEAQLEKSRLLSDRFSAERPKGSFSTLEIQRTEQGDSAMYLCASTPSGGKNTEAFFGQGTRLTVV.

The rearrangement uses TRBV4-1 and TRBJ2-3; 7 bases are a match to TRBD1. Looked up from germline, CDR1 is MGHRA and CDR2 is YSYEKL. The CDR3 runs 17 residues. V dropped 4 bases and J dropped 5; count of bases not matched to a gene: 15. CDR3 sequence (DNA): TGCGCCAGCAGCCGATTCTTGGACAGGTCGAGATTAGATACGCAGTATTTT. Its translation: CASSRFLDRSRLDTQYF.

This clone was detected only once. V gene TRBV19 combines with J gene TRBJ1-1; tentatively, D is TRBD1 (5 bases). The germline CDR1 and CDR2 sequences are LNHDA and SQIVND (reference sequence). CDR3 length: 13 residues. Trimming took 7 bases from V and 6 from J, leaving 15 bases between them. CDR3 nucleotide sequence: TGTGCCAGTATCAGAAAGGGACCCGCTGAAGCTTTCTTT. Its protein is CASIRKGPAEAFF.

V is TRBV19 and J is TRBJ2-1; TRBD2 matches 9 bases. CDR1 is LNHDA, CDR2 SQIVND, per germline (reference sequence). CDR3 length: 15 amino acids. V lost 10 bases, J lost 6 bases, and 13 bases stayed unmatched. The CDR3, as DNA: TGTGCCACCCGTGCTGAAATAGCGGGGGCCAATGAGCAGTTCTTC. Protein product: CATRAEIAGANEQFF.

The chain recombines TRBV7-2 with TRBJ1-2; 8 bases match TRBD1. Germline CDR1 reads SGHTA; CDR2 reads FQGNSA. V was clipped by 5 bases and J by 7 bases; unmatched bases: 9. This CDR3 is built from 14 residues. The CDR3 reads CASSVYTGGSGYTF. The DNA for the CDR3 is TGTGCCAGCAGCGTCTACACAGGGGGAAGTGGCTACACCTTC.

The chain uses TRBV5-4 and TRBJ2-7; D is undetermined. Germline V lookup: CDR1 SGHNT, CDR2 YYREEE (reference sequence). Trimming pared 0 bases from V and 9 bases from J, leaving 16 bases between. CDR3 length: 14 residues. CDR3 sequence reads: CASSLEDVASGQYF. As DNA, the CDR3 is TGTGCCAGCAGCTTGGAGGACGTGGCGTCCGGGCAGTACTTC.

The chain recombines TRBV5-6 with TRBJ2-5, with TRBD2 matching 8 bases. The trim removed 2 bases at V and 3 bases at J, leaving 6 bases unmatched. Germline V gives CDR1 SGHDT, CDR2 YYEEEE. The CDR3 length is 15 residues. CDR3 sequence reads: CASSFLGSGKETQYF. CDR3 sequence (DNA): TGTGCCAGCAGCTTTCTCGGTAGCGGGAAAGAGACCCAGTACTTC.

The V gene is TRBV7-9, the J gene TRBJ2-5; a possible D gene is TRBD2 (5 bases). Germline V CDR1 and CDR2: SEHNR, FQNEAQ (reference sequence). V was clipped by 5 bases and J by 5 bases, with 21 bases between them. The CDR3 totals 16 residues. CDR3 region: CASSLDNSAFGETQYF. CDR3 in DNA: TGTGCCAGCAGCCTAGACAATAGCGCCTTTGGGGAGACCCAGTACTTC.

V is TRBV24-1 and J is TRBJ2-4; possibly TRBD2 for D (6 bases). Germline V CDR1 and CDR2: KGHDR, SFDVKD. V dropped 7 bases and J dropped 6 bases, with 18 bases sitting between them. The CDR3 extends over 15 amino acids. The CDR3 region is CATSLGGALGNIQYF. The CDR3 nucleotides are TGTGCCACCAGCTTAGGAGGGGCCCTGGGAAACATTCAGTACTTC.

The genes are TRBV12-5 and TRBJ2-7; D call uncertain. Between the trimmed V and J ends, which lost 3 bases and 0 bases, there was a span of 12 bases. This CDR3 spans 15 amino acids. Germline CDR1 and CDR2: LGHNT and FRNRAP. The CDR3 bases are TGTGCTAGTGGTTTAGGCTCCTCGGGCTCCTACGAGCAGTACGTC. This sequence encodes CASGLGSSGSYEQYV.

This clone was counted only a few times. CDR3 nucleotides: TGTGCCAGCAGTTCAGGGACAGGGGGCCGTAGTAATTCACCCCTCCACTTT. As protein: CASSSGTGGRSNSPLHF. The V and J genes are TRBV7-9 and TRBJ1-6; TRBD1 matches at 12 bases. The germline V gene encodes CDR1 SEHNR and CDR2 FQNEAQ (reference sequence). The CDR3 contains 17 residues. The V segment lost 6 bases and the J segment 6 bases; nucleotides outside the gene matches: 9.

The chain employs TRBV30 and TRBJ2-3; maybe TRBD2 (6 bases). In germline, CDR1 is GTSNPN, CDR2 SVGIG (reference sequence). This CDR3 comprises 13 residues. V was cut by 3 bases and J by 2 bases, with 9 bases left in between. In DNA, the CDR3 is TGTGCCTGGAGGGGGACTCCCACAGATACGCAGTATTTT. It specifies CAWRGTPTDTQYF. Complete variable domain (other parts from reference TRBV30 and TRBJ2-3): SQTIHQWPATLVQPVGSPLSLECTVEGTSNPNLYWYRQAAGRGLQLLFYSVGIGQISSEVPQNLSASRPQDRQFILSSKKLLLSDSGFYLCAWRGTPTDTQYFGPGTRLTVL.

Only a few counts were recorded for this clone. This chain uses TRBV19 with TRBJ1-3; D perhaps matches TRBD1 (6 bases). There are 14 residues in the CDR3. The germline V and J ends were trimmed by 8 bases and 0 bases, with 11 bases remaining between them. Germline CDR1 is LNHDA and CDR2 is SQIVND (reference sequence). The CDR3 DNA sequence: TGTGCCAGTTGGTCACAGGGCTCTGGAAACACCATATATTTT. Encoded protein: CASWSQGSGNTIYF.

This sequence joins TRBV27 and TRBJ2-7, with D possibly being TRBD1 or TRBD2 (5 bases each). Germline CDR1 MNHEY, CDR2 SMNVEV (reference sequence). The CDR3 covers 15 residues. V was cut by 6 bases and J by 1 base, with 16 bases left in between. The CDR3 coding sequence is TGTGCCAGCAGGGCCCGGGACGTTTTTTCCTACGAGCAGTACTTC. Amino acids: CASRARDVFSYEQYF.

The chain joins TRBV6-5 to TRBJ2-1; no firm D call. The CDR3 covers 14 residues. Per the germline V gene, CDR1 is MNHEY and CDR2 is SVGAGI. Trimming stripped 0 bases from V and 12 bases from J, with 15 bases between. CDR3 in DNA: TGTGCCAGCAGTTACTCGACCGGGTTCATTGGGCAGTTCTTC. As protein: CASSYSTGFIGQFF.

About this clone itself: The sample has other DNA sequences that encode this CDR3 too. This rearrangement joins TRBV7-9 to TRBJ1-6; D possibly corresponds to TRBD1 (6 bases). This CDR3 has 16 amino acids. Trimming took off 1 base at V and 4 bases at J, with 11 bases between the two ends. Per the germline V gene, CDR1 is SEHNR and CDR2 is FQNEAQ (reference sequence). The CDR3 protein is CASSLGQGFYNSPLHF. For the CDR3, the DNA is TGTGCCAGCAGCTTAGGGCAGGGGTTTTATAATTCACCCCTCCACTTT.

The chain carries TRBV7-3 and TRBJ2-2; 7 bases line up with TRBD2. Per germline, CDR1 SGHTA and CDR2 FQGTGA. The ends lost 0 bases at V and 6 bases at J; junction bases unmatched: 10. This CDR3 is 17 amino acids long. CDR3 sequence (DNA): TGTGCCAGCAGCTTAACTTATCGAGGACTAGACGCCGGGGAGCTGTTTTTT. It codes for CASSLTYRGLDAGELFF.

DNA of the CDR3: TGCAGTGCTAGTGGGGACACTAGCATTCAGTACTTC. The encoded protein is CSASGDTSIQYF. The J gene is TRBJ2-4, the V gene TRBV20-1; D might be TRBD1 (6 bases). V dropped 3 bases and J dropped 9 bases, with 12 bases sitting between them. Per germline, CDR1 DFQATT and CDR2 SNEGSKA (reference sequence). CDR3 length equals 12 residues.

This CDR3 is CASSSGTGGAHSNQPQHF. The DNA for the CDR3 is TGTGCCAGCAGTTCCGGGACAGGGGGGGCCCATAGCAATCAGCCCCAGCATTTT. The chain employs TRBV28 and TRBJ1-5; 11 nucleotides align to TRBD1. V trimming: 4 bases; J trimming: 0 bases; junction bases outside the gene matches: 8. CDR3 length equals 18 residues. The germline gives CDR1 MDHEN, CDR2 SYDVKM.